These T cell receptor beta chains were read from a single sample in a study of shared clonotypes between healthy human individuals. Data came from immunoSEQ multiplex PCR; TCRdb stores just in-frame clones and leaves some out. The sample yields about 2.3 million clones, approximately 95% seen once. The sequencing input was naive CD4+ T cells from PBMCs. The receptor source for this set is a man younger than 30 in good health. Some clones in this sample may be carry-over from other donors' samples. CDR3s include the opening cysteine and the closing phenylalanine or tryptophan. D genes are given only for firm matches. Clone size is shown for a subset of rows, as once, few, many or a class of expanded clone.

CDR3	DNA	D	V	J	size
CANSRQGPYEQYF	TGTGCCAACTCGAGACAGGGCCCCTACGAGCAGTACTTC	TRBD1	TRBV2	TRBJ2-7	-
CASSETSNNEQFF	TGTGCCAGCAGTGAAACTAGCAACAATGAGCAGTTCTTC	-	TRBV2	TRBJ2-1	-
CASSYKTGGNTEAFF	TGTGCCAGCAGTTATAAGACAGGGGGCAACACTGAAGCTTTCTTT	TRBD1	TRBV6-5	TRBJ1-1	-
CATSREPLGGGNSPLHF	TGTGCCACCAGCAGAGAACCTCTCGGGGGAGGGAATTCACCCCTCCACTTT	-	TRBV15	TRBJ1-6	-
CASSTLTSGQGNYNEQFF	TGTGCCAGTAGTACATTGACGTCCGGACAGGGAAACTACAATGAGCAGTTCTTC	TRBD1	TRBV19	TRBJ2-1	-
CSVRRGAAETQYF	TGCAGCGTTCGTAGGGGGGCGGCGGAGACCCAGTACTTC	-	TRBV29-1	TRBJ2-5	-
CASTGQGPLGTQYF	TGTGCCAGCACGGGGCAGGGCCCTCTCGGGACCCAGTACTTC	-	TRBV6-1	TRBJ2-5	-
CASSPGPQETQYF	TGTGCCAGCAGCCCGGGACCACAAGAGACCCAGTACTTC	-	TRBV7-3	TRBJ2-5	once
CASSHRRESYGYTF	TGTGCCAGCAGCCACAGGCGGGAGTCCTATGGCTACACCTTC	-	TRBV5-6	TRBJ1-2	-
CASSQDRAGGNEQYF	TGTGCCAGCAGCCAAGATCGAGCGGGAGGGAACGAGCAGTACTTC	TRBD2	TRBV4-2	TRBJ2-7	once
CASSLVASSTDTQYF	TGTGCCAGCAGCTTAGTTGCGTCTAGCACAGATACGCAGTATTTT	-	TRBV7-6	TRBJ2-3	-
CASSLESGTSPTDTQYF	TGTGCCAGCAGCTTAGAATCTGGGACTAGCCCCACAGATACGCAGTATTTT	TRBD2	TRBV7-9	TRBJ2-3	once
CASSEAEMNTEAFF	TGTGCCAGCAGTGAAGCAGAGATGAACACTGAAGCTTTCTTT	-	TRBV2	TRBJ1-1	-
CASSPRLAGDNEQFF	TGTGCCAGCAGCCCTCGACTAGCGGGCGACAATGAGCAGTTCTTC	TRBD2	TRBV9	TRBJ2-1	once
CASSQREKLFF	TGTGCCAGCAGCCAGCGTGAAAAACTGTTTTTT	-	TRBV7-2	TRBJ1-4	once
CASSRPRDTGELFF	TGTGCCAGCAGCCGGCCGCGGGACACCGGGGAGCTGTTTTTT	-	TRBV7-9	TRBJ2-2	once
CASYGGTSYEQYF	TGTGCCAGTTACGGAGGCACCTCCTACGAGCAGTACTTC	-	TRBV19	TRBJ2-7	-
CATSRPGLADYEQYF	TGTGCCACCAGCAGGCCGGGACTAGCGGACTACGAGCAGTACTTC	TRBD2	TRBV15	TRBJ2-7	once
CVAARGDTGELFF	TGTGTTGCAGCCAGGGGTGACACCGGGGAGCTGTTTTTT	-	TRBV28	TRBJ2-2	-
CASSSRGLAGEDEQYF	TGTGCCAGCAGCTCCCGAGGACTAGCGGGAGAGGACGAGCAGTACTTC	TRBD2	TRBV11-2	TRBJ2-7	-
CASTARTEQYF	TGTGCCAGCACAGCGCGGACAGAGCAGTACTTC	-	TRBV2	TRBJ2-7	-
CAWSPGVSYEQYF	TGTGCCTGGAGTCCGGGAGTCAGCTACGAGCAGTACTTC	-	TRBV30	TRBJ2-7	-
CASSPRDGYGYTF	TGTGCCAGCAGTCCCCGGGACGGCTATGGCTACACCTTC	-	TRBV27	TRBJ1-2	-